The 14 T cell receptor beta chains listed next were all sequenced from one sample in a study of cytomegalovirus exposure and HLA in healthy donors. Primers included in the PCR were 60 Vbeta and 13 Jbeta primers. Here immunoSEQ multiplex PCR was the method, and the copy in TCRdb shows in-frame clones only, minus some. This sample contains tens of thousands of clones. Sequenced material: PBMCs. These receptors were collected from a female donor in good health and CMV-seropositive.

The chain uses TRBV7-3 and TRBJ1-1; the D is unclear. Germline assignment: CDR1 SGHTA and CDR2 FQGTGA. The CDR3 totals 14 residues. With 1 base removed from V and 4 bases from J, the gap between germline ends came to 10 bases. As DNA, the CDR3 is TGTGCCAGCAGCTTAAACCCTGAGGGCACTGAAGCTTTCTTT. The encoded protein is CASSLNPEGTEAFF.

CDR3 sequence: CASSPTGTGTNSPLHF. The CDR3 DNA is TGTGCCAGCTCACCCACGGGGACAGGTACTAATTCACCCCTCCACTTT. The chain employs TRBV18 and TRBJ1-6, with 8 bases lining up with TRBD1. Germline V lookup: CDR1 KGHSH, CDR2 LQKENI. This CDR3 comprises 16 residues. J gave up 6 bases and V 3 bases, and 7 bases lay outside the gene matches.

The chain uses TRBV6-1 and TRBJ1-2, with 9 bases that match TRBD1. The CDR3 spans 15 residues. Germline trimming cut 7 bases from V and 7 bases from J; bases unmatched to any gene: 13. The germline V gene encodes CDR1 MNHNS and CDR2 SASEGT. This CDR3 reads CASIPLQGAVSGYTF. The CDR3 DNA is TGTGCCAGCATTCCTTTACAGGGGGCGGTCAGTGGCTACACCTTC.

The J gene is TRBJ2-7, the V gene TRBV28, with TRBD1 as a possible D gene (5 bases). The CDR3 runs 11 residues. The V end was cut by 9 bases, the J end by 9 bases, with 15 bases between. The V gene's germline CDR1 is MDHEN and CDR2 SYDVKM. In DNA, the CDR3 is TGTGCCAGTTCTACAAGGGGCGTGCAGTACTTC. Protein: CASSTRGVQYF.

Note on this clone: Germline and junction disagree at one end, which may indicate a read error. The CDR3, as DNA: TGTGCCAGCGCACCGGGGGGTTTGGCCTATAATTCACCCCTCCACTTT. Translation gives CASAPGGLAYNSPLHF. This chain links TRBV18 with TRBJ1-6, with a tentative D call TRBD1 (5 bases). This CDR3 has 16 residues. CDR1 KGHSH and CDR2 LQKENI come from the germline V gene. Drawing the rest from reference TRBV18 and TRBJ1-6, the complete variable domain is NAGVMQNPRHLVRRRGQEARLRCSPMKGHSHVYWYRQLPEEGLKFMVYLQKENIIDESGMPKERFSAEFPKEGPSILRIQQVVRGDSAAYFCASAPGGLAYNSPLHFGNGTRLTVT.

The CDR3 sequence is CASSRDRVYEQYF. The CDR3 DNA follows: TGTGCCAGCAGCCGAGACAGGGTCTACGAGCAGTACTTC. The gene calls are TRBV6-5 and TRBJ2-7; 7 nucleotides align to TRBD1. Germline V gene sequence: CDR1 MNHEY, CDR2 SVGAGI. The CDR3 sequence is 13 residues long. Unmatched junction bases numbered 5, after V lost 6 bases and J lost 3 bases.

The chain has TRBV5-1 and TRBJ2-3; 10 bases match TRBD2. Germline CDR1 is SGHRS and CDR2 is YFSETQ. V dropped 4 bases and J dropped 0; count of bases not matched to a gene: 5. This CDR3 comprises 16 residues. CDR3 sequence: CASSPLTSGSTDTQYF. The DNA for the CDR3 is TGCGCCAGCAGCCCATTGACTAGCGGGAGCACAGATACGCAGTATTTT. Together with reference TRBV5-1 and TRBJ2-3, the CDR3 gives the full variable domain: KAGVTQTPRYLIKTRGQQVTLSCSPISGHRSVSWYQQTPGQGLQFLFEYFSETQRNKGNFPGRFSGRQFSNSRSEMNVSTLELGDSALYLCASSPLTSGSTDTQYFGPGTRLTVL.

The chain employs TRBV2 and TRBJ1-2, with 9 bases matching TRBD1. This CDR3 has 15 amino acids. CDR1 SNHLY and CDR2 FYNNEI come from the germline V gene. The V and J ends lost 2 bases and 8 bases, in that order; junction bases with no gene match: 9. The CDR3, as DNA: TGTGCCAGCAGTGAAATAGGGACAGGGACACGAGGCTACACCTTC. It yields the protein CASSEIGTGTRGYTF.

V gene TRBV5-5 combines with J gene TRBJ2-5; D is possibly TRBD2 (7 bases). In germline, CDR1 is SGHKS, CDR2 YYEKEE (reference sequence). V lost 0 bases, J lost 1 base, and 16 bases lay in between. This CDR3 is 17 amino acids long. CDR3 nucleotides: TGTGCCAGCAGCTTGGCCGTATGGGGGGGGGCCCAAGAGACCCAGTACTTC. Translating it yields CASSLAVWGGAQETQYF. Using reference TRBV5-5 and TRBJ2-5 for the parts outside the CDR3, the full variable domain is DAGVTQSPTHLIKTRGQQVTLRCSPISGHKSVSWYQQVLGQGPQFIFQYYEKEERGRGNFPDRFSARQFPNYSSELNVNALLLGDSALYLCASSLAVWGGAQETQYFGPGTRLLVL.

V gene TRBV7-6 combines with J gene TRBJ2-5; D uncertain. Germline CDR1 is SGHVS and CDR2 is FNYEAQ. The V end lost 2 bases, the J end lost 1 base, and 5 bases lay between the germline ends. The CDR3 is made up of 13 amino acids. CDR3 amino acids: CASSLFLQETQYF. The CDR3 DNA reads as TGTGCCAGCAGCTTATTTCTCCAAGAGACCCAGTACTTC. The variable domain in full, completed from reference TRBV7-6 and TRBJ2-5, reads GAGVSQSPRYKVTKRGQDVALRCDPISGHVSLYWYRQALGQGPEFLTYFNYEAQQDKSGLPNDRFSAERPEGSISTLTIQRTEQRDSAMYRCASSLFLQETQYFGPGTRLLVL.

The chain combines TRBV9 with TRBJ2-7; a possible D gene is TRBD1 (6 bases). Per germline, CDR1 SGDLS and CDR2 YYNGEE. Between the trimmed V and J ends, which lost 0 bases and 3 bases, there was a span of 10 bases. CDR3 size: 14 residues. This CDR3 is CASSVGGGGYEQYF. CDR3 coding DNA: TGTGCCAGCAGCGTAGGTGGGGGCGGCTACGAGCAGTACTTC.

The chain carries TRBV30 and TRBJ1-1; a possible D gene is TRBD1 (6 bases). The CDR3 length is 14 residues. Trimming took 0 bases from V and 6 from J, leaving 14 bases between them. Germline V lookup: CDR1 GTSNPN, CDR2 SVGIG (reference sequence). In nucleotides, the CDR3 is TGTGCCTGGAGTGTTCCAGGGGAGATGGCTGAAGCTTTCTTT. It codes for CAWSVPGEMAEAFF.

V gene TRBV7-3 combines with J gene TRBJ1-5; a possible D gene is TRBD1 (5 bases). Germline CDR1 and CDR2: SGHTA and FQGTGA. The CDR3 consists of 13 residues. Trimming pared 5 bases from V and 6 bases from J, leaving 11 bases between. As DNA, the CDR3 is TGTGCCAGCAGCGCCGGACAATTTCAGCCCCAGCATTTT. It is translated as CASSAGQFQPQHF.

The chain employs TRBV10-1 and TRBJ2-3, with 9 bases matching TRBD2. The CDR3 sequence is 15 residues long. Per the germline V gene, CDR1 is WNHNN and CDR2 is SYGVQD (reference sequence). Unmatched junction bases numbered 4, after V lost 3 bases and J lost 3 bases. The CDR3 sequence: CASSDPAGGTDTQYF. The DNA of the CDR3 is TGCGCCAGCAGTGACCCGGCGGGAGGGACAGATACGCAGTATTTT.